The rows below give T cell receptor beta chains drawn from one sample of a study of brain T cells in children with intractable seizures. Assay: immunoSEQ multiplex PCR; the TCRdb copy retains only in-frame clones and omits some. The table lists tens of thousands of clones, about nine tenths of them singletons. Specimen: peripheral blood, collected at surgery. These receptors all stem from a girl under 10 years old with tuberous sclerosis and intractable seizures. The CDR3 runs from the conserved cysteine through the conserved F or W. The order of the fields is V gene, CDR3 protein.

>TRBV7-2
CASSLGQAILSPLHF
>TRBV2
CASSVDGNTEAFF
>TRBV19
CASTKRVDRASNQPQHF
>TRBV5-1
CASSLAGTEYTDTQYF
>TRBV27
CASSQRSGGSTDTQYF
>TRBV30
CAWSVTGVSGANVLTF
>TRBV18
CASSPYSGELFF
>TRBV4-2
CASSLKTGGNTGELFF
>TRBV18
CASSHVPPNTEAFF
>TRBV28
CASSPFGWGEGYTF
>TRBV23-1
CASNGTVVRYEQYF
>TRBV30
CAWSVTGNYGYTF
>TRBV4-2
CASSQDYGGSYNEQFF
>TRBV5-1
CASSPLAGANTGELFF
>TRBV5-4
CASSERVLGTDTQYF
>TRBV18
CASSPTRGRGYTF
>TRBV5-1
CASSLQGRVGELFF
>TRBV7-3
CASTLSAGRGDTQYF
>TRBV24-1
CATSEGRVGQPQHF
>TRBV2
CASSAGFPQQPQHF
>TRBV11-2
CASSSDLFAGANVLTF
>TRBV7-2
CASSQIRGNYGYTF
>TRBV10-3
CAISAGTDNYGYTF
>TRBV19
CASNPGGGFSNQPQHF
>TRBV5-1
CASSLVGQASSYNSPLHF
>TRBV1
CTSSHSSGGEGTDTQYF
>TRBV6-2/TRBV6-3
CASSSSRDHNTGELFF
>TRBV11-3
CASSLDRTGAFYEQYF
>TRBV24-1
CATSPGGGGTDTQYF
>TRBV11-1
CASSLARGMYEQYF
>TRBV10-2
CASRPSVSTDTQYF
>TRBV7-3
CASSLRRGTATDTQYF
>TRBV7-9
CASSLGQGASGANVLTF
>TRBV4-1
CASSPFGTDSSYEQYF
>TRBV27
CASSLSPRYEKLFF
>TRBV20-1
CGVNYGYTF
>TRBV5-5
CASSFTGQPQHF
>TRBV6-4
CASSGGTTGELFF